These T cell receptor beta chains were read from a single sample in a study of blood T cells in healthy people across ages. TCRdb redid the calling of the 5' RACE reads with MiXCR, one entry per CDR3 protein. The data hold over a million distinct CDR3 sequences, with almost 60% observed a single time. Material for sequencing was blood. The origin of the receptors is a man younger than 35 in good health. Both conserved end residues are part of each CDR3. A D gene is named only where the DNA matches it firmly. The size of a clone is reported for some rows only, either as once, few or many, or as a class for expanded clones.

j_call: TRBJ1-6
cdr3_length: 18
v_call: TRBV2
d_call: TRBD1
clone_size: NA
cdr3_aa: CASTPGQGLGSYNSPLHF
cdr3_nt: TGTGCCAGCACTCCGGGACAGGGTCTGGGCTCCTATAATTCACCCCTCCACTTT

j_call: TRBJ2-5
cdr3_length: 15
v_call: TRBV28
d_call: NA
clone_size: NA
cdr3_aa: CASSPLVDRKETQYF
cdr3_nt: TGTGCCAGCAGTCCCCTTGTAGACAGAAAAGAGACCCAGTACTTC

j_call: TRBJ1-1
cdr3_length: 14
v_call: TRBV3-1
d_call: NA
clone_size: few
cdr3_aa: CASSPRRANTEAFF
cdr3_nt: TGTGCCAGCAGCCCCCGCAGGGCGAACACTGAAGCTTTCTTT

j_call: TRBJ1-2
cdr3_length: 15
v_call: TRBV7-2
d_call: NA
clone_size: NA
cdr3_aa: CASSLGPGTPYGYTF
cdr3_nt: TGTGCCAGCAGCTTAGGTCCCGGGACACCCTATGGCTACACCTTC

j_call: TRBJ2-7
cdr3_length: 15
v_call: TRBV20-1
d_call: TRBD2
clone_size: NA
cdr3_aa: CSASTGTKVFDEQYF
cdr3_nt: TGCAGTGCTAGTACCGGGACTAAGGTCTTCGACGAGCAGTACTTC

j_call: TRBJ1-5
cdr3_length: 13
v_call: TRBV20-1
d_call: TRBD1
clone_size: NA
cdr3_aa: CSVGQGTGQPQHF
cdr3_nt: TGCAGTGTCGGACAGGGGACGGGACAGCCCCAGCATTTT

j_call: TRBJ1-2
cdr3_length: 12
v_call: TRBV7-9
d_call: NA
clone_size: NA
cdr3_aa: CATAGRGFRYTF
cdr3_nt: TGTGCCACCGCGGGCCGGGGTTTTCGCTACACCTTC

j_call: TRBJ2-1
cdr3_length: 16
v_call: TRBV27
d_call: TRBD1
clone_size: NA
cdr3_aa: CASSLLGQGSYNEQFF
cdr3_nt: TGTGCCAGCAGTTTACTTGGACAGGGATCCTACAATGAGCAGTTCTTC

j_call: TRBJ1-2
cdr3_length: 16
v_call: TRBV29-1
d_call: NA
clone_size: NA
cdr3_aa: CSVVELGPQAPYGYTF
cdr3_nt: TGCAGCGTTGTAGAGCTCGGGCCGCAGGCCCCCTATGGCTACACCTTC

j_call: TRBJ2-5
cdr3_length: 16
v_call: TRBV15
d_call: TRBD1
clone_size: NA
cdr3_aa: CATSRQGRGLQETQYF
cdr3_nt: TGTGCCACCAGCAGACAAGGCAGGGGGCTTCAAGAGACCCAGTACTTC

j_call: TRBJ1-5
cdr3_length: 13
v_call: TRBV14
d_call: NA
clone_size: NA
cdr3_aa: CASSADRNQPQHF
cdr3_nt: TGTGCCAGCAGCGCTGACCGGAATCAGCCCCAGCATTTT

j_call: TRBJ2-5
cdr3_length: 13
v_call: TRBV25-1
d_call: TRBD2
clone_size: NA
cdr3_aa: CASRGGPGETQYF
cdr3_nt: TGTGCCAGCCGGGGGGGGCCGGGGGAGACCCAGTACTTC

j_call: TRBJ2-7
cdr3_length: 15
v_call: TRBV4-1
d_call: TRBD1
clone_size: few
cdr3_aa: CASSHLGTGGSEQYF
cdr3_nt: TGCGCCAGCAGCCACCTTGGGACAGGGGGCTCTGAGCAGTACTTC

j_call: TRBJ2-5
cdr3_length: 13
v_call: TRBV20-1
d_call: TRBD2
clone_size: few
cdr3_aa: CSESSGIQETQYF
cdr3_nt: TGCAGTGAGAGTAGCGGGATCCAAGAGACCCAGTACTTC

j_call: TRBJ1-2
cdr3_length: 16
v_call: TRBV3-1
d_call: TRBD1
clone_size: NA
cdr3_aa: CASSQAETGGVYGYTF
cdr3_nt: TGTGCCAGCAGCCAAGCCGAGACAGGGGGCGTCTATGGCTACACCTTC

j_call: TRBJ2-7
cdr3_length: 16
v_call: TRBV28
d_call: NA
clone_size: NA
cdr3_aa: CASSFWTQGESYEQYF
cdr3_nt: TGTGCCAGCAGTTTCTGGACCCAAGGGGAGTCCTACGAGCAGTACTTC

j_call: TRBJ2-5
cdr3_length: 15
v_call: TRBV5-1
d_call: NA
clone_size: NA
cdr3_aa: CASSPRQDIVREQYF
cdr3_nt: TGCGCCAGCAGCCCGCGTCAGGATATAGTTCGTGAGCAGTACTTC

j_call: TRBJ2-7
cdr3_length: 12
v_call: TRBV6-2/TRBV6-3
d_call: NA
clone_size: NA
cdr3_aa: CASNSGRYEQYF
cdr3_nt: TGTGCCAGCAACTCCGGACGATACGAGCAGTACTTC

j_call: TRBJ2-3
cdr3_length: 13
v_call: TRBV7-2
d_call: NA
clone_size: NA
cdr3_aa: CASSQPSTDTQYF
cdr3_nt: TGTGCCAGCAGCCAACCTAGCACAGATACGCAGTATTTT

j_call: TRBJ2-5
cdr3_length: 14
v_call: TRBV27
d_call: TRBD2
clone_size: NA
cdr3_aa: CASSLKGEGETQYF
cdr3_nt: TGTGCCAGCAGTTTAAAAGGGGAGGGAGAGACCCAGTACTTC

j_call: TRBJ2-3
cdr3_length: 15
v_call: TRBV7-2
d_call: TRBD1
clone_size: NA
cdr3_aa: CASSRDRGARDTQYF
cdr3_nt: TGTGCCAGCAGCCGGGACAGGGGAGCGAGAGATACGCAGTATTTT

j_call: TRBJ2-5
cdr3_length: 15
v_call: TRBV20-1
d_call: NA
clone_size: NA
cdr3_aa: CSARDRPGVRGTQYF
cdr3_nt: TGCAGTGCTAGAGATCGGCCAGGGGTAAGGGGGACCCAGTACTTC

j_call: TRBJ2-5
cdr3_length: 16
v_call: TRBV2
d_call: NA
clone_size: NA
cdr3_aa: CASSTTPGYPTETQYF
cdr3_nt: TGTGCCAGCAGCACGACCCCAGGGTATCCTACGGAGACCCAGTACTTC

j_call: TRBJ2-7
cdr3_length: 13
v_call: TRBV2
d_call: NA
clone_size: few
cdr3_aa: CASSDQRLYEQYF
cdr3_nt: TGTGCCAGCAGTGACCAACGGCTCTACGAGCAGTACTTC